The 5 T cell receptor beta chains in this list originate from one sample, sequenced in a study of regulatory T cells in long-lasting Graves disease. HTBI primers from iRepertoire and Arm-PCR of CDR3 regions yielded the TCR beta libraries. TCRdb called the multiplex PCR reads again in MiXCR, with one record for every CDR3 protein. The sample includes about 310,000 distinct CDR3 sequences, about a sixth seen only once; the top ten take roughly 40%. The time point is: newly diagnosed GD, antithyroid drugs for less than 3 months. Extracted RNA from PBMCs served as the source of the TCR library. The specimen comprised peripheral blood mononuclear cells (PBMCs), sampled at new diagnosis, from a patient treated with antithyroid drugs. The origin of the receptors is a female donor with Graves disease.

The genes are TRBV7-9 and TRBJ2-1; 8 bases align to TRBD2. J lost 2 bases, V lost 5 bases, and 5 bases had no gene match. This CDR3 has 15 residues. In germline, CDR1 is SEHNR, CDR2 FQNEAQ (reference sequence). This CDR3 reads CASSRGGIAYNEQFF. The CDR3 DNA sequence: TGTGCCAGCAGCCGGGGGGGAATCGCCTACAATGAGCAGTTCTTC. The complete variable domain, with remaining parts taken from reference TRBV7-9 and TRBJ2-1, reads DTGVSQNPRHKITKRGQNVTFRCDPISEHNRLYWYRQTLGQGPEFLTYFQNEAQLEKSRLLSDRFSAERPKGSFSTLEIQRTEQGDSAMYLCASSRGGIAYNEQFFGPGTRLTVL.

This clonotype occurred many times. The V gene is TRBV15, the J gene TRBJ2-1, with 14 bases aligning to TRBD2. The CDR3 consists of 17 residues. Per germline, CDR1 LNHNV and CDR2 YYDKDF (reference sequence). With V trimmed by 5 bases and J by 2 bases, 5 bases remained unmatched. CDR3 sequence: CATSEGLAGGPYNEQFF. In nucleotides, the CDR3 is TGTGCCACCAGCGAAGGACTAGCGGGAGGTCCCTACAATGAGCAGTTCTTC.

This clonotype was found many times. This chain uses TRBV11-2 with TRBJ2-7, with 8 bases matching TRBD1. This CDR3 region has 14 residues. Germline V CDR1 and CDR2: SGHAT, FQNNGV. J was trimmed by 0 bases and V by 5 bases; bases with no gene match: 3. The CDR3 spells CASSTGQGSYEQYF. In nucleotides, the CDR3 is TGTGCCAGCAGCACCGGACAGGGCTCCTACGAGCAGTACTTC.

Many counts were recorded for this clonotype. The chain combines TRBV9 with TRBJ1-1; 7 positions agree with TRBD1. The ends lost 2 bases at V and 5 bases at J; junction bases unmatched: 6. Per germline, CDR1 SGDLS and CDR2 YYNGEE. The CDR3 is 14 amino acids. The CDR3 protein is CASSVAGGNTEAFF. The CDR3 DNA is TGTGCCAGCAGCGTTGCAGGGGGTAATACTGAAGCTTTCTTT.

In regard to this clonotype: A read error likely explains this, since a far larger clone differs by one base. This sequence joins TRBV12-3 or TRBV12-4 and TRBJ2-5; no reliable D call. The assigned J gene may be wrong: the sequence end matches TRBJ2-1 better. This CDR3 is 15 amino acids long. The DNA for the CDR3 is TGTGCCAGCAGTCCCCACTCGAACTCCTACGATGAGCAGTTCTTC. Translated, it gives CASSPHSNSYDEQFF.